The TCR beta chain described here comes from a study of T cell repertoires in cytomegalovirus infection. Across the whole study: Based on public TCR beta signatures, there were indications of CMV infection and of a matching HLA type.

There are many counts of this clonotype. Its antigen is currently unknown. The length of the CDR3 is 15 residues. V shed 5 bases and J shed 0 bases, with 11 bases lying between them. Germline lookup yields CDR1 SGHVT and CDR2 SQSDAQ. Study results and limitations: Dominating the ex vivo response were HLA-C-restricted CMV-specific TCR beta clonotypes.

TCRdb re-called the reads with MiXCR, one entry per CDR3 protein. The sample consists of hundreds of thousands of distinct CDR3 sequences, over 7.5% of them appearing once. The chain joins TRBV7-4 to TRBJ1-5; tentative D call: TRBD1 (5 bases). The sequencing input was PBMCs. The receptor was isolated from a human donor in good health (CMV status not recorded). Some clones in this sample may be carry-over from other donors' samples. CDR3 in DNA: TGTGCCAGCAGCCCGGGGGGGAATAGCAATCAGCCCCAGCATTTT. It codes for CASSPGGNSNQPQHF.